This T cell receptor (beta chain) was documented in a study of shared clonotypes between healthy human individuals. Naive CD8 populations comprised CD45RO-negative cells positively selected for CCR7, excluding terminally differentiated effector memory CD45RA+ cells. Profiled with immunoSEQ multiplex PCR; TCRdb holds only in-frame clones, not every one. The profile shows 660,000 or so clones, approximately 96% of them singletons. Germline CDR1 LGHNT, CDR2 FRNRAP. CDR3 length equals 15 residues. Trimming shortened V by 0 bases and J by 6 bases, and 15 bases separated the two germline ends. The TCR originated in a woman aged 30 to 39 in good health. The specimen was naive CD8+ T cells sorted from blood. The chain recombines TRBV12-5 with TRBJ2-7; D might be TRBD1 (6 bases). The CDR3 reads CASGLVHRAEGEQYF. The CDR3 DNA reads TGTGCTAGTGGTTTGGTCCACAGGGCTGAGGGCGAGCAGTACTTC.